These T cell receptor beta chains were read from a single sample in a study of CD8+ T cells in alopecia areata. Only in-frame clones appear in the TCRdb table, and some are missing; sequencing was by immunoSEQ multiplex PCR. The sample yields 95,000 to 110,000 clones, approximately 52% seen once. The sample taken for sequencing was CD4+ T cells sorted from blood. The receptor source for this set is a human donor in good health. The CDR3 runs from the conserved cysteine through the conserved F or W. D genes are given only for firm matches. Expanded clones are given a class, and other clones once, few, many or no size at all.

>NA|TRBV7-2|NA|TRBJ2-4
CASSPDTNIQYF
TGTGCCAGCAGCCCAGACACAAACATTCAGTACTTC
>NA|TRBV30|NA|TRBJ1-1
CAWSVWMNTEAFF
TGTGCCTGGAGTGTATGGATGAACACTGAAGCTTTCTTT
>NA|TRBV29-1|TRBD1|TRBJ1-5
CSVGPGTGNQPQHF
TGCAGCGTTGGCCCCGGGACAGGGAATCAGCCCCAGCATTTT
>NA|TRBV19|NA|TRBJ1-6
CASRLSSYNSPLHF
TGTGCCAGCAGGCTTAGCTCCTATAATTCACCCCTCCACTTT
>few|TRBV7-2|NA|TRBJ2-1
CASSLALGSYNEQFF
TGTGCCAGCAGCTTAGCGCTCGGCAGCTACAATGAGCAGTTCTTC
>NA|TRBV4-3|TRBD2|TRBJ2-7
CASSQEGGGYYEQYF
TGCGCCAGCAGCCAAGAAGGCGGGGGGTACTACGAGCAGTACTTC
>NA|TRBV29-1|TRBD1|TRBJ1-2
CSVRTLRDRLLPNYGYTF
TGCAGCGTCAGAACGCTCCGGGACAGGCTTCTACCTAACTATGGCTACACCTTC
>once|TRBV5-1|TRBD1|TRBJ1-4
CASSARDRAEKLFF
TGCGCCAGCAGCGCCCGGGACAGGGCTGAAAAACTGTTTTTT
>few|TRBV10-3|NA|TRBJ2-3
CAISEARPTDTQYF
TGTGCCATCAGTGAGGCTAGGCCCACAGATACGCAGTATTTT
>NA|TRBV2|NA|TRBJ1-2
CASSPDAYGYTF
TGTGCCAGCAGCCCGGACGCTTATGGCTACACCTTC
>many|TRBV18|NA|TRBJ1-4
CASSPAASNEKLFF
TGTGCCAGCTCACCGGCAGCCTCTAATGAAAAACTGTTTTTT
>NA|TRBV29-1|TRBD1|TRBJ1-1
CSAGTAETLNTEAFF
TGCAGCGCTGGGACAGCGGAGACCCTGAACACTGAAGCTTTCTTT
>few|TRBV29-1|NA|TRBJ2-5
CSVGVAGRGETQYF
TGCAGCGTTGGAGTGGCAGGGAGAGGGGAGACCCAGTACTTC
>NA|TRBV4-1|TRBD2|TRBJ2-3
CASSTPTSGVADTQYF
TGCGCCAGCAGCACTCCAACTAGCGGGGTGGCAGATACGCAGTATTTT